Sequencing of this T cell receptor (beta chain) was carried out in a study of neurological immune-mediated disorders (dated by TCRdb to 2018 to 2020). About the full investigation: The study compared peripheral blood TCR-beta repertoires of HTLV-I-associated myelopathy (HAM/TSP) patients, multiple sclerosis patients and healthy controls using UMI-based sequencing. The roughly 110 TCR-beta libraries covered PBMC samples along with longitudinal samples, technical triplicates, and paired sorted CD4+ and CD8+ T-cell subsets. The cohort was made up of 65 to 75 subjects, consisting of 14 HAM/TSP patients, roughly 35 multiple sclerosis patients and around 20 healthy controls.

Points the paper makes about the study in general: TCR clonal expansion was highest in HAM/TSP patients and lowest in MS patients, with MS patients falling below even healthy controls. No identical CDR3 amino acid sequences were found to be shared among expanded clones across subjects, suggesting that TCR-beta repertoires were private in all groups.

Healthy controls were blood bank volunteers in Maryland, USA. For the unsorted PBMC libraries, 2 million PBMCs were stored in RNAlater at -80 degrees C until RNA extraction and were used to generate the libraries. Peripheral blood was subjected to Ficoll-Hypaque density gradient centrifugation to isolate PBMCs, which were then cryopreserved in liquid nitrogen. At least ten counts were recorded for this clonotype. The antigen it recognizes is unknown. Qualities for individual bases were not recorded, and no much larger clone is one base off. cDNA was synthesized by template-switch 5'RACE using a primer with a 10-nucleotide random unique molecular identifier that tagged each TCR transcript. Over 180 million TCR-beta sequences, covering 15-18 subjects, were produced in each sequencing run. Total RNA was extracted with the RNeasy kit. TCR-beta VDJ regions were amplified with primers for the TCR constant region and the 5'RACE anchor, using the KAPA Real-time Library Amplification kit. A first PCR added sample indexes and Illumina adaptors, and a second PCR then raised library yield. After Ampure bead purification, the TCR product of roughly 650 bp was size-selected on a 2% E-gel SizeSelection system. Before pooling, library quality was assessed on a Bioanalyzer, concentration was determined with Qubit, and library quantification was performed with the Kapa Library Quantification kit. An Illumina HiSeq 2500 sequenced the libraries paired-end 2 x 150 bp. To increase sequence diversity, roughly 23-30% phiX was spiked into each library pool. The authors processed their data as follows. The UMI-based MiGEC pipeline processed quality-filtered reads and removed over 75% of raw TCR sequences during error correction. IMGT germline references were used for alignment of VDJ genes, and clonotypes were defined by a unique CDR3 amino acid sequence together with V-J genes. Clonal expansion, Shannon diversity and CDR3 relatedness (CalcPairwiseDistances, ClusterSamples) were evaluated with VDJtools, and phylogenetic trees were built with CLCbio workbench. A clone was classed as expanded if it had 8 or more unique UMIs, a cutoff based on coefficient-of-variation modelling across technical triplicates. Through fastp at Q25 and MiXCR, TCRdb rebuilt clones from the public reads, retaining in-frame beta chains. Every distinct CDR3 protein forms one entry, paired with its most common genes and DNA. The V and J calls here are based on TCRdb, not the publication. The sample table shows tens of thousands of distinct CDR3 sequences, and roughly 7.3% are seen once. The top ten hold around 4% of the sample.

Sequenced sample: PBMCs. This sequence was found in a woman aged 40 to 50 in good health.

The base sequence is TGCGCCAGCGGTTCCTACAATGAGCAGTTCTTC. It specifies CASGSYNEQFF. The rearranged segments are TRBV4-3 and TRBJ2-1; there is no confident call for the D gene. The germline V gene gives CDR1 as LGHNA and CDR2 as YSLEER. V is cut by 8 bases and J by 1 base, and the space between the germline ends is 3 bases. The CDR3, cysteine through phenylalanine, is 11 amino acids long. Of all the DNA, just the CDR3 is kept, 33 bases in frame from base 1.